The sample holds a few counts of the clone carrying this T cell receptor (beta chain). Its antigen is not identified. This may be a read error, as it is one base from a much larger clone. Researchers amplified the TCR beta CDR3 regions from RNA transcripts. During a first-round RT-PCR of the TCR CDR3, the HTBI primer set was used. TCRdb itself ran the multiplex PCR reads through MiXCR, one entry per CDR3 protein. The sample consists of nearly 600,000 distinct CDR3 sequences, approximately 14% of them appearing once. These data are taken from a study of T cells in Graves' hyperthyroidism and ophthalmopathy. Overall study results and limits: Progression to ophthalmopathy was predicted a median of roughly 6.6 months early.

Sequenced input: blood. The receptor was derived from a woman in her twenties or thirties with Graves' hyperthyroidism that later progressed to Graves' ophthalmopathy.

The CDR3 loop is CASSYDREETQYF. As DNA, the CDR3 is TGTGCCAGCAGCTACGACAGGGAAGAGACCCAGTACTTC. The rearrangement links TRBV5-8 to TRBJ2-5, with 7 bases lining up with TRBD1. Germline V gene data show CDR1 as SGHTS and CDR2 as YDEGEE. V was pared by 3 bases and J by 3 bases, with 2 bases of the junction left unmatched. There are 13 residues in the CDR3.